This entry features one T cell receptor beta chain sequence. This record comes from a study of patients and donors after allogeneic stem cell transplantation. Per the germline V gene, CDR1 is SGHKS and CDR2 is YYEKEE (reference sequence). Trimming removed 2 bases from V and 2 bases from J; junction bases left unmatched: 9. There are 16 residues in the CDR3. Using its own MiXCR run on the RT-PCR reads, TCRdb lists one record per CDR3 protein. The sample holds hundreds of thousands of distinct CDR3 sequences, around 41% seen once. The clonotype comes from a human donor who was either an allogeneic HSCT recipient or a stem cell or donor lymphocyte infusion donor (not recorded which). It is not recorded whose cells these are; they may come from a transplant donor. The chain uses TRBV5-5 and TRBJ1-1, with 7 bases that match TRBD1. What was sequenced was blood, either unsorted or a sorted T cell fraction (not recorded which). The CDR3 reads CASSFLTGRGNTEAFF. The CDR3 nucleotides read TGTGCCAGCAGCTTTCTGACAGGGCGGGGTAACACTGAAGCTTTCTTT. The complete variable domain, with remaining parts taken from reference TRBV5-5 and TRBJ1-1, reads DAGVTQSPTHLIKTRGQQVTLRCSPISGHKSVSWYQQVLGQGPQFIFQYYEKEERGRGNFPDRFSARQFPNYSSELNVNALLLGDSALYLCASSFLTGRGNTEAFFGQGTRLTVV.